The subject of this entry is one T cell receptor (beta chain). TCRdb keeps only in-frame clones here, not all; method: immunoSEQ multiplex PCR. The data hold almost 300,000 clones, with roughly nine tenths observed a single time. This CDR3 spans 14 amino acids. Germline assignment: CDR1 SGDLS and CDR2 YYNGEE. V was cut by 2 bases and J by 9 bases, with 15 bases left in between. The data stem from a study of blood T cell repertoires in COVID-19. The receptor was derived from a woman aged 25-40 years with COVID-19, enrolled during active disease. Sequencing was carried out using peripheral blood. The chain combines TRBV9 with TRBJ1-5, with D perhaps matching TRBD1 (5 bases). The CDR3 region has the DNA TGTGCCAGCAGCGTTGACAGCGCCGTGGGGCCCCAGCATTTT. Residues: CASSVDSAVGPQHF. Looking up the rest from reference TRBV9 and TRBJ1-5 gives the full variable domain: DSGVTQTPKHLITATGQRVTLRCSPRSGDLSVYWYQQSLDQGLQFLIQYYNGEERAKGNILERFSAQQFPDLHSELNLSSLELGDSALYFCASSVDSAVGPQHFGDGTRLSIL.